Below are 15 T cell receptor beta chains sequenced from a single sample in a study of regulatory T cells in long-lasting Graves disease. Relying on iRepertoire HTBI primers and Arm-PCR of CDR3 regions, the team built TCR beta libraries. Each CDR3 protein is one row after TCRdb ran MiXCR on the multiplex PCR reads. The sample has around 450,000 distinct CDR3 sequences, around 15% seen once. Time point given: newly diagnosed GD, antithyroid drugs for less than 3 months. Generation of the TCR library employed RNA extracted from PBMCs. In addition, the sample was reused for a study of T cells in Graves' hyperthyroidism and ophthalmopathy.

Specimen: peripheral blood mononuclear cells (PBMCs), collected at new diagnosis, from a patient treated with antithyroid drugs. These receptors came from a man aged 40-49 years with Graves disease.

The gene calls are TRBV7-9 and TRBJ1-6; D unclear. Trimming removed 5 bases from V and 10 bases from J, with 6 bases in between. Germline values: CDR1 SEHNR, CDR2 FQNEAQ (reference sequence). The CDR3 spans 11 residues. In DNA, the CDR3 is TGTGCCAGCAGCACCTCCTCACCCCTCCACTTT. Its translation: CASSTSSPLHF.

This rearrangement joins TRBV2 to TRBJ2-7, with 8 bases that match TRBD1. The germline V gene encodes CDR1 SNHLY and CDR2 FYNNEI. CDR3 length: 16 residues. The V gene end was trimmed by 5 bases and the J gene end by 2 bases; junction bases not matched to a gene: 11. The CDR3 region has the DNA TGTGCCAGCAGTCCCCTCGCCGGGACAGGACCCTACGAGCAGTACTTC. This codes for CASSPLAGTGPYEQYF.

This clonotype was found many times. J is TRBJ1-2 and V is TRBV12-3 or TRBV12-4; D remains ambiguous. CDR3 length: 12 amino acids. Deletions cut 0 bases from V and 4 bases from J, with 3 bases between. DNA for the CDR3: TGTGCCAGCAGTTTAGCCTTCTATGGCTACACCTTC. Residues: CASSLAFYGYTF.

This clonotype was seen a few times. The chain carries TRBV5-1 and TRBJ2-5; 8 nucleotides agree with TRBD1. The CDR3 has 13 amino acids. Germline lookup yields CDR1 SGHRS and CDR2 YFSETQ. Germline trimming cut 0 bases from V and 8 bases from J; bases unmatched to any gene: 3. The CDR3 reads CASSLDRGLTQYF. In nucleotides, the CDR3 is TGCGCCAGCAGCTTGGACAGGGGGTTAACCCAGTACTTC.

This clonotype was found many times. The chain recombines TRBV28 with TRBJ2-1; 7 bases are a match to TRBD2. The CDR3 loop spans 17 amino acids. V trimming: 3 bases; J trimming: 3 bases; junction bases outside the gene matches: 11. The V gene's germline CDR1 is MDHEN and CDR2 SYDVKM. CDR3 sequence reads: CASSLGAGSGRYNEQFF. The CDR3 DNA sequence: TGTGCCAGCAGTTTGGGAGCGGGGTCAGGGCGCTACAATGAGCAGTTCTTC.

In this sample, this clonotype turned up a few times. The chain combines TRBV19 with TRBJ2-3; D call uncertain. There are 13 residues in the CDR3. Looked up from germline, CDR1 is LNHDA and CDR2 is SQIVND (reference sequence). Trimming removed 7 bases at V and 1 base at J, with 9 bases between. CDR3: CASTLQGTDTQYF. As DNA, the CDR3 is TGTGCCAGTACCCTCCAGGGCACAGATACGCAGTATTTT.

This clonotype has at least ten counts. This rearrangement joins TRBV20-1 to TRBJ2-3; 12 positions agree with TRBD2. The CDR3 consists of 15 residues. Germline V gene sequence: CDR1 DFQATT, CDR2 SNEGSKA (reference sequence). The V and J ends lost 1 base and 5 bases, in that order; junction bases with no gene match: 4. The CDR3 here is CSARGTSGNQDTQYF. CDR3 nucleotides: TGCAGTGCTAGAGGGACTAGCGGGAATCAAGATACGCAGTATTTT.

This chain uses TRBV7-3 with TRBJ2-1; TRBD2 is a possible D gene (6 bases). V was trimmed by 2 bases and J by 4 bases, leaving 18 bases between them. CDR1 and CDR2 from the germline V gene are SGHTA and FQGTGA. CDR3 length: 17 amino acids. The CDR3 here is CASSLSSGGPPYNEQFF. CDR3 DNA: TGTGCCAGCAGCTTATCGTCCGGAGGGCCCCCTTACAATGAGCAGTTCTTC.

Of note for this clonotype: A junction boundary mismatches the germline segment, possibly from a read error. The chain couples TRBV11-3 to TRBJ2-7, with 8 bases matching TRBD2. CDR3 length: 15 residues. From germline, CDR1 is SGHNT and CDR2 YENEEA. As DNA, the CDR3 is TGTGCCAGCAGCTTGGAACTAGCGGCAGCGCGAGAGTCGAACTTC. This codes for CASSLELAAARESNF.

This clonotype has a count of ten or more. This sequence joins TRBV28 and TRBJ1-5, with unresolved D. Germline loops: CDR1 MDHEN, CDR2 SYDVKM. V was shortened by 2 bases and J by 0 bases, with 5 bases between the two germline ends. The CDR3 has 14 residues. CDR3 sequence: CASSLTDSNQPQHF. CDR3 coding DNA: TGTGCCAGCAGTTTAACAGATAGCAATCAGCCCCAGCATTTT.

This clonotype was seen at least ten times. The rearrangement joins TRBV5-1 to TRBJ2-7, with D perhaps assigned TRBD1 or TRBD2 (5 bases each). The germline CDR1 and CDR2 sequences are SGHRS and YFSETQ. Trimming took 0 bases from V and 6 from J, leaving 10 bases between them. The CDR3 consists of 13 residues. The CDR3, as DNA: TGCGCCAGCAGCTTGGTTTGGGGGTCCGAGCAGTACTTC. This codes for CASSLVWGSEQYF.

Note on this clonotype: A much larger clone is a single base away; this may be a read error. The rearrangement uses TRBV5-1 and TRBJ2-7; D perhaps matches TRBD2 (5 bases). The V gene's germline CDR1 is SGHRS and CDR2 YFSETQ. V shed 4 bases and J shed 7 bases, with 24 bases lying between them. The CDR3 is 16 residues long. As DNA, the CDR3 is TGCGCCAGCAGCCTAGGGCCAAGCGGCGTAAACAATGAGCAGTACTTC. This codes for CASSLGPSGVNNEQYF.

This clonotype was picked up one time. The V gene is TRBV6-1, the J gene TRBJ2-2; 10 bases are shared with TRBD2. The CDR3 is 19 residues long. Germline-derived CDR1 and CDR2 are MNHNS and SASEGT. J lost 6 bases, V lost 6 bases, and 19 bases had no gene match. The CDR3 region is CASSVGLGNLAGVPGELFF. The CDR3 DNA reads TGTGCCAGCAGCGTAGGGTTAGGGAACCTAGCGGGAGTTCCCGGGGAGCTGTTTTTT.

This clonotype was observed at least ten times. The chain is built from TRBV5-5 and TRBJ1-6; D gene ambiguous. The germline gives CDR1 SGHKS, CDR2 YYEKEE (reference sequence). Between the trimmed V and J ends, which lost 0 bases and 7 bases, there was a span of 11 bases. The CDR3 runs 15 residues. CDR3 protein: CASSLVSTGNSPLHF. CDR3 nucleotides: TGTGCCAGCAGCTTGGTCAGCACGGGCAATTCACCCCTCCACTTT.

This chain uses TRBV6-1 with TRBJ1-4, with D possibly matching TRBD1 (6 bases). V lost 7 bases to trimming and J lost 2 bases, with 17 bases between them. Germline values: CDR1 MNHNS, CDR2 SASEGT. The CDR3 covers 16 residues. In nucleotides, the CDR3 is TGTGCCAGCACCCTCGGGGGGCCCGCGACTAATGAAAAACTGTTTTTT. This codes for CASTLGGPATNEKLFF.